One and the same sample provided the 9 T cell receptor beta chains below, sequenced in a study of blood T cells in healthy people across ages. Through a sample-barcoded 5' primer and a J-beta primer mix, a second PCR was run for roughly 7 to 12 cycles. TCRdb independently ran MiXCR on the 5' RACE reads; one entry per CDR3 protein. The repertoire holds about 1.5 million distinct CDR3 sequences, with 35% to 45% as singletons. Sequenced sample: blood. The receptors shown here come from a woman aged 18-29 years in good health.

The CDR3 region has the DNA TGCAGTGCCCAGGGAGTAGACACTGAAGCTTTCTTT. This translates into CSAQGVDTEAFF. J is TRBJ1-1 and V is TRBV20-1; TRBD1 might be the D (5 bases). V was clipped by 6 bases and J by 3 bases, with 11 bases between them. This CDR3 is 12 amino acids long. In germline, CDR1 is DFQATT, CDR2 SNEGSKA (reference sequence).

Here the CDR3 DNA reads TGTGCCAGCAGTACCCACACGGGTAGCAATCAGCCCCAGCATTTT. Its translation is CASSTHTGSNQPQHF. The V and J genes are TRBV27 and TRBJ1-5; unclear D gene. From germline, CDR1 is MNHEY and CDR2 SMNVEV (reference sequence). The V gene lost 5 bases and the J gene lost 0 bases, with 11 bases spanning the gap. The CDR3 has 15 residues.

This clonotype was seen a few times. The chain combines TRBV5-1 with TRBJ2-5, with D possibly matching TRBD1 (6 bases). The CDR3 contains 15 residues. Trimming removed 4 bases from V and 4 bases from J, with 17 bases in between. Germline V lookup: CDR1 SGHRS, CDR2 YFSETQ. The CDR3 sequence: CASSSEGQWGETQYF. DNA of the CDR3: TGCGCCAGCAGCAGCGAGGGACAATGGGGAGAGACCCAGTACTTC. Supplemented by reference TRBV5-1 and TRBJ2-5, the full variable domain reads KAGVTQTPRYLIKTRGQQVTLSCSPISGHRSVSWYQQTPGQGLQFLFEYFSETQRNKGNFPGRFSGRQFSNSRSEMNVSTLELGDSALYLCASSSEGQWGETQYFGPGTRLLVL.

This chain uses TRBV12-3 or TRBV12-4 with TRBJ2-7, with 11 bases fitting TRBD2. There are 16 residues in the CDR3. V gave up 2 bases and J gave up 7 bases; unmatched junction bases: 10. CDR3 in amino acids: CASSLRLTSGMHEQYF. CDR3 nucleotides: TGTGCCAGCAGTTTAAGGTTGACTAGCGGGATGCATGAGCAGTACTTC.

The chain couples TRBV28 to TRBJ1-5; no firm D call. The CDR3 loop spans 14 amino acids. The V gene lost 6 bases and the J gene lost 2 bases, with 11 bases spanning the gap. The V gene's germline CDR1 is MDHEN and CDR2 SYDVKM. The CDR3 sequence is CASRTGVGNQPQHF. CDR3 nucleotide sequence: TGTGCCAGCAGAACGGGAGTAGGCAATCAGCCCCAGCATTTT.

V usage is TRBV7-8 and J usage is TRBJ2-7, with D possibly TRBD1 on 5 matching bases. V was trimmed by 6 bases and J by 1 base, leaving 13 bases between them. Looked up from germline, CDR1 is SGHVS and CDR2 is FQNEAQ. This CDR3 spans 14 amino acids. Here the CDR3 reads CASSPKRGSYEQYF. CDR3 DNA: TGTGCCAGCAGTCCAAAAAGGGGTTCCTACGAGCAGTACTTC.

This clonotype showed up just a few times. V is TRBV5-5 and J is TRBJ2-5; either TRBD1 or TRBD2 may supply D (5 bases each). Germline CDR1 and CDR2: SGHKS and YYEKEE (reference sequence). The CDR3 is made up of 15 amino acids. Trimming cost V 4 bases and J 2 bases, with 15 bases left between them. The CDR3 loop reads CASSTGTAPQETQYF. Written as DNA, the CDR3 is TGTGCCAGCAGCACCGGGACCGCTCCACAAGAGACCCAGTACTTC.

The chain uses TRBV7-3 and TRBJ2-1; 9 bases fit TRBD2. Per the germline V gene, CDR1 is SGHTA and CDR2 is FQGTGA. Trimming at V came to 3 bases and at J to 6 bases, leaving 6 bases not matched to a gene. The length of the CDR3 is 15 residues. The CDR3 DNA follows: TGTGCCAGCAGCTTCGCACTAGCGGGCAGCAATGAGCAGTTCTTC. Amino acid sequence: CASSFALAGSNEQFF.

This rearrangement joins TRBV6-4 to TRBJ2-2; TRBD2 matches 8 bases. Germline CDR1 is MRHNA and CDR2 is SNTAGT. The trim removed 4 bases at V and 6 bases at J, leaving 4 bases unmatched. CDR3 size: 14 residues. The CDR3 sequence is CASSAGGDAGELFF. CDR3 in DNA: TGTGCCAGCAGTGCCGGGGGGGATGCCGGGGAGCTGTTTTTT.